The present TCR beta chain was sequenced within a study of siplizumab effects on memory and regulatory T cells. Study-wide findings and caveats: Tregs that proliferated in siplizumab cultures did not have their suppressive function confirmed. Proliferating CD4+ or CD8+ clones, roughly 80-97% of them, lacked an assignable naive or memory phenotype. With siplizumab, Treg-derived clones averaged about 71% of mappable alloreactive CD4+ clones, versus around 28% in controls.

The method was immunoSEQ multiplex PCR; TCRdb's version includes in-frame clones alone and lacks a portion of them. The sample includes 45,000 to 60,000 clones, more than 75% of them seen just once. This clone was seen only a few times. Its antigen is as yet unknown. Unstimulated naive, memory, effector memory and TEMRA subsets were also sequenced, drawn from three donor pairs. The CDR3 covers 12 residues. CDR1 LNHDA and CDR2 SQIVND come from the germline V gene (reference sequence). Trimming shortened V by 8 bases and J by 5 bases, and 12 bases separated the two germline ends. Source material: naive CD8+ T cells sorted from blood. The V and J genes are TRBV19 and TRBJ1-2; a possible D gene is TRBD1 (5 bases). This TCR derives from a human donor in good health. The CDR3 loop is CASQGVWYGYTF. Written as DNA, the CDR3 is TGTGCCAGTCAGGGAGTTTGGTATGGCTACACCTTC.